The rows below give T cell receptor beta chains drawn from one sample of a study of blood T cell repertoires in COVID-19. Measured with immunoSEQ multiplex PCR; TCRdb has only the in-frame clones, and not every one. This table has hundreds of thousands of clones, 90% appearing once. Sequencing input: peripheral blood. All receptors come from a woman between 40 and 50 years old with COVID-19, enrolled during active disease. The CDR3 runs from the conserved cysteine through the conserved F or W. Fields, in order: J gene, V gene, clone size, D gene, CDR3 DNA, CDR3 protein. A D gene is named only where the DNA matches it firmly. Expanded clones are given a class, and other clones once, few, many or no size at all.

J gene: TRBJ1-5; V gene: TRBV7-2; clone size: once; D gene: -; CDR3 DNA: TGTGCCAGCAGCTTATTTGCTGGAGAACAGCCCCAGCATTTT; CDR3 protein: CASSLFAGEQPQHF
J gene: TRBJ1-3; V gene: TRBV11-1; clone size: -; D gene: TRBD1; CDR3 DNA: TGTGCCAGCAGCGTCAGGGGGACTGGAAACACCATATATTTT; CDR3 protein: CASSVRGTGNTIYF
J gene: TRBJ2-1; V gene: TRBV6-5; clone size: -; D gene: TRBD1; CDR3 DNA: TGTGCCACTAGGGGGCCTAGCTCCTACAATGAGCAGTTCTTC; CDR3 protein: CATRGPSSYNEQFF
J gene: TRBJ1-4; V gene: TRBV7-9; clone size: few; D gene: TRBD1; CDR3 DNA: TGTGCCAGCAGCTTAGCGGGGACAGGGCAAAAACTGTTTTTT; CDR3 protein: CASSLAGTGQKLFF
J gene: TRBJ1-5; V gene: TRBV19; clone size: -; D gene: -; CDR3 DNA: TGTGCCAGCCACTCGCGGGGGAGGGGGGGCGGCAATCAGCCCCAGCATTTT; CDR3 protein: CASHSRGRGGGNQPQHF
J gene: TRBJ2-1; V gene: TRBV7-2; clone size: -; D gene: TRBD2; CDR3 DNA: TGTGCCAGCACCGACCCTGGGAGGGCCGACTCCTACAATGAGCAGTTCTTC; CDR3 protein: CASTDPGRADSYNEQFF
J gene: TRBJ1-1; V gene: TRBV6-6; clone size: -; D gene: -; CDR3 DNA: TGTGCCAGCAGCCCCAATTTGGGGCTTGGTGAAGCTTTCTTT; CDR3 protein: CASSPNLGLGEAFF
J gene: TRBJ2-3; V gene: TRBV6-6; clone size: once; D gene: TRBD2; CDR3 DNA: TGTGCCAGCAGTTACGGGACTAGCTGGGTTCCAGATACGCAGTATTTT; CDR3 protein: CASSYGTSWVPDTQYF
J gene: TRBJ1-4; V gene: TRBV5-1; clone size: -; D gene: -; CDR3 DNA: TGCGCCAGCAGCTTGCGGGGGGCTGTAACTAATGAAAAACTGTTTTTT; CDR3 protein: CASSLRGAVTNEKLFF
J gene: TRBJ1-3; V gene: TRBV29-1; clone size: -; D gene: -; CDR3 DNA: TGCAGCGTAGAGGGGGTTTTGAGAAACACCATATATTTT; CDR3 protein: CSVEGVLRNTIYF
J gene: TRBJ2-2; V gene: TRBV6-5; clone size: -; D gene: -; CDR3 DNA: TGTGCCAGCAGTTACAGGGGGTGGTCCGGGGAGCTGTTTTTT; CDR3 protein: CASSYRGWSGELFF
J gene: TRBJ1-2; V gene: TRBV5-1; clone size: -; D gene: -; CDR3 DNA: TGCGCCAGCAGCTTGGGACACGAACTTAACTATGGCTACACCTTC; CDR3 protein: CASSLGHELNYGYTF
J gene: TRBJ2-2; V gene: TRBV5-1; clone size: -; D gene: TRBD2; CDR3 DNA: TGCGCCAGCACCCTGTGGCTAGCGGGGGCCCACGCGAACACCGGGGAGCTGTTTTTT; CDR3 protein: CASTLWLAGAHANTGELFF
J gene: TRBJ1-1; V gene: TRBV2; clone size: -; D gene: -; CDR3 DNA: TGTGCCAGCAGTGAATACGGGGTGTCGGTCTCGGAAGCTTTCTTT; CDR3 protein: CASSEYGVSVSEAFF
J gene: TRBJ2-7; V gene: TRBV11-2; clone size: few; D gene: -; CDR3 DNA: TGTGCCAGCAGCACAATTCTAGCGAACCTAGGGTACGAGCAGTACTTC; CDR3 protein: CASSTILANLGYEQYF
J gene: TRBJ1-5; V gene: TRBV11-2; clone size: -; D gene: TRBD1; CDR3 DNA: TGTGCCAGCAGCTTACAGGGGGGAGATCAGCCCCAGCATTTT; CDR3 protein: CASSLQGGDQPQHF
J gene: TRBJ1-1; V gene: TRBV6-2/TRBV6-3; clone size: -; D gene: -; CDR3 DNA: TGTGCCAGCAGTTACGGGGCGGCGGTCACTGAAGCTTTCTTT; CDR3 protein: CASSYGAAVTEAFF
J gene: TRBJ2-7; V gene: TRBV6-2/TRBV6-3; clone size: -; D gene: -; CDR3 DNA: TGTGCCAGCAGTTACTCTTTCCAGGGTCCCTACGAGCAGTACTTC; CDR3 protein: CASSYSFQGPYEQYF
J gene: TRBJ1-1; V gene: TRBV23-1; clone size: few; D gene: -; CDR3 DNA: TGCGCCAGCAGTCTTCGGAACACTGAAGCTTTCTTT; CDR3 protein: CASSLRNTEAFF
J gene: TRBJ2-7; V gene: TRBV9; clone size: -; D gene: -; CDR3 DNA: TGTGCCAGCAGCGCGGGGGACCGACCGACCGAGCAGTACTTC; CDR3 protein: CASSAGDRPTEQYF
J gene: TRBJ2-3; V gene: TRBV28; clone size: -; D gene: -; CDR3 DNA: TGTGCCAGCAGTTTTGCCGGGGGAGTGTTTGCGGATACGCAGTATTTT; CDR3 protein: CASSFAGGVFADTQYF
J gene: TRBJ2-7; V gene: TRBV3-1/TRBV3-2; clone size: -; D gene: TRBD2; CDR3 DNA: TGTGCCAGCAGCCAACGACTAGCCTCGACCTACGAGCAGTACTTC; CDR3 protein: CASSQRLASTYEQYF
J gene: TRBJ1-5; V gene: TRBV7-2; clone size: -; D gene: TRBD1; CDR3 DNA: TGTGCCAGCAGCTTAACAGGGACAGGGGGCGGCTCGCATCAGCCCCAGCATTTT; CDR3 protein: CASSLTGTGGGSHQPQHF
J gene: TRBJ2-5; V gene: TRBV6-2/TRBV6-3; clone size: once; D gene: TRBD2; CDR3 DNA: TGTGCCAGCAGTTTCTTGCGGGAGGGAGAGACCCAGTACTTC; CDR3 protein: CASSFLREGETQYF
J gene: TRBJ1-1; V gene: TRBV28; clone size: -; D gene: -; CDR3 DNA: TGTGCCAGCAGTTTATCGGGGACATCGAACACTGAAGCTTTCTTT; CDR3 protein: CASSLSGTSNTEAFF
J gene: TRBJ1-2; V gene: TRBV12-5; clone size: -; D gene: -; CDR3 DNA: TGTGCTAGTGCCTCCGGGCGGGGATGGGAGCGAGCTAACTATGGCTACACCTTC; CDR3 protein: CASASGRGWERANYGYTF
J gene: TRBJ2-6; V gene: TRBV7-2; clone size: -; D gene: -; CDR3 DNA: TGTGCCAGCAGCGAAGGCAGAGGGCGGAGTTCCGGGGCCAACGTCCTGACTTTC; CDR3 protein: CASSEGRGRSSGANVLTF
J gene: TRBJ2-5; V gene: TRBV29-1; clone size: -; D gene: -; CDR3 DNA: TGCAGCGTTCACAGGGTGCAAGAGACCCAGTACTTC; CDR3 protein: CSVHRVQETQYF
J gene: TRBJ1-6; V gene: TRBV5-6; clone size: -; D gene: TRBD1; CDR3 DNA: TGTGCCAGCAGCGCGACAGGGAGGAATTCACCCCTCCACTTT; CDR3 protein: CASSATGRNSPLHF
J gene: TRBJ2-5; V gene: TRBV5-4; clone size: -; D gene: -; CDR3 DNA: TGTGCCAGCAACAAAGGAACAGTACAAGAGACCCAGTACTTC; CDR3 protein: CASNKGTVQETQYF
J gene: TRBJ1-1; V gene: TRBV5-1; clone size: -; D gene: -; CDR3 DNA: TGCGCCAGCAGCTTGGCCGGTCAGGGGTGGACTGAAGCTTTCTTT; CDR3 protein: CASSLAGQGWTEAFF
J gene: TRBJ1-1; V gene: TRBV11-2; clone size: -; D gene: TRBD1; CDR3 DNA: TGTGCCAGCAGCTTAGTCCCCCGCCTCACAGGGGTCGGCACTGAAGCTTTCTTT; CDR3 protein: CASSLVPRLTGVGTEAFF
J gene: TRBJ2-3; V gene: TRBV5-1; clone size: -; D gene: TRBD2; CDR3 DNA: TGCGCCAGCAGCTTCGGACTAGCGGGAAGTGATACGCAGTATTTT; CDR3 protein: CASSFGLAGSDTQYF
J gene: TRBJ2-7; V gene: TRBV12-3/TRBV12-4; clone size: -; D gene: -; CDR3 DNA: TGTGCCAGCAGTTTGGCAGTTTCTTACGAGCAGTACTTC; CDR3 protein: CASSLAVSYEQYF
J gene: TRBJ1-2; V gene: TRBV18; clone size: -; D gene: -; CDR3 DNA: TGTGCCAGCTCACCACCAGCCCAACCTATGTATGGCTACACCTTC; CDR3 protein: CASSPPAQPMYGYTF
J gene: TRBJ2-3; V gene: TRBV6-4; clone size: -; D gene: TRBD2; CDR3 DNA: TGTGCCAGCAGTCAACTAGCGGGGTCTGTGGGCACAGATACGCAGTATTTT; CDR3 protein: CASSQLAGSVGTDTQYF
J gene: TRBJ1-2; V gene: TRBV28; clone size: -; D gene: TRBD1; CDR3 DNA: TGTGCCAGCACAGGGGGCTATGGCTACACCTTC; CDR3 protein: CASTGGYGYTF
J gene: TRBJ1-1; V gene: TRBV18; clone size: -; D gene: -; CDR3 DNA: TGTGCCAGCTCACCAGGCCAGGCGATGAACACTGAAGCTTTCTTT; CDR3 protein: CASSPGQAMNTEAFF
J gene: TRBJ1-1; V gene: TRBV7-9; clone size: -; D gene: -; CDR3 DNA: TGTGCCAGCAGCCTTCCGAGGAGGAACACTGAAGCTTTCTTT; CDR3 protein: CASSLPRRNTEAFF
J gene: TRBJ1-1; V gene: TRBV7-9; clone size: -; D gene: TRBD1; CDR3 DNA: TGTGCCAGCAGCTTACCGCTTGGGACAGCGAACACTGAAGCTTTCTTT; CDR3 protein: CASSLPLGTANTEAFF
J gene: TRBJ1-5; V gene: TRBV18; clone size: -; D gene: TRBD1; CDR3 DNA: TGTGCCAGCTCACTCTCAGGACAGGTGGGTCAGCCCCAGCATTTT; CDR3 protein: CASSLSGQVGQPQHF
J gene: TRBJ1-1; V gene: TRBV24-1; clone size: -; D gene: TRBD1; CDR3 DNA: TGTGCCACCAGTGTGGGACAGGGTATCACTGAAGCTTTCTTT; CDR3 protein: CATSVGQGITEAFF